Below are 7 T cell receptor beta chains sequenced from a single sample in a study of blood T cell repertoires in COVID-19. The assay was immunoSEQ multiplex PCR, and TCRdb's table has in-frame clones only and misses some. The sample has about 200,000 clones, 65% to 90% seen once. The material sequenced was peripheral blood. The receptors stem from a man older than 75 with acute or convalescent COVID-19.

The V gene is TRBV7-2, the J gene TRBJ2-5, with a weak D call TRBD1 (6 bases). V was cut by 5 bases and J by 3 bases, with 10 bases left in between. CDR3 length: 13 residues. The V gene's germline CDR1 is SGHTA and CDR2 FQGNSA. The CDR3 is CASSTYREETQYF. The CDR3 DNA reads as TGTGCCAGCAGCACGTACAGGGAAGAGACCCAGTACTTC.

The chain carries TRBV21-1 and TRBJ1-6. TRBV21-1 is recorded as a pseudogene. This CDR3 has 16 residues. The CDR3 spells CASIPERGSYNSPLHF. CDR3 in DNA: TGTGCCAGCATCCCTGAACGAGGCTCCTATAATTCACCCCTCCACTTT.

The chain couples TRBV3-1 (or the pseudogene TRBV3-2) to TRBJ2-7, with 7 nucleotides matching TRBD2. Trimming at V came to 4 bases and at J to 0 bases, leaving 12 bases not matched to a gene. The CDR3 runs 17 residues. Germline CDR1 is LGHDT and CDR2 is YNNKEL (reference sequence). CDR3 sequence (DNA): TGTGCCAGCAGCCCGCGGCGGGTAGCGGGTAGCTCCTACGAGCAGTACTTC. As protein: CASSPRRVAGSSYEQYF.

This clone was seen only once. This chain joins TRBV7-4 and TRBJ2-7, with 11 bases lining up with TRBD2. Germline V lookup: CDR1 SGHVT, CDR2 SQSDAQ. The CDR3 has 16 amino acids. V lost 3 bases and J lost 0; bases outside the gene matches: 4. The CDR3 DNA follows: TGTGCCAGCAGCTTGGGACTAGCGGAAACCTCCTACGAGCAGTACTTC. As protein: CASSLGLAETSYEQYF.

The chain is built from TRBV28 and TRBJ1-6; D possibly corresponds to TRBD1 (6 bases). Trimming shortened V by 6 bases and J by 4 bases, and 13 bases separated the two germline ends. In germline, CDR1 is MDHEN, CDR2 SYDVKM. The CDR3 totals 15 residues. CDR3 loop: CASSPTGTYNSPLHF. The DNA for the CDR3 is TGTGCCAGCAGCCCGACAGGTACATATAATTCACCCCTCCACTTT.

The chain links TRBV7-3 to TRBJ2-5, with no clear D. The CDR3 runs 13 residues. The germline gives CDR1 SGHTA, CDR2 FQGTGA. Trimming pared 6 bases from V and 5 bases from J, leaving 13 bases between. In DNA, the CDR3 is TGTGCCAGCAGGAAGACATCCAGTGAGACCCAGTACTTC. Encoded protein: CASRKTSSETQYF.

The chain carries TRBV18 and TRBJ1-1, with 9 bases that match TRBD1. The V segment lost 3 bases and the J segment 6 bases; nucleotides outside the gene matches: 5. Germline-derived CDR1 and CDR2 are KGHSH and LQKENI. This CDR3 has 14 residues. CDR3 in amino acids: CASSPGTGIAEAFF. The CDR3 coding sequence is TGTGCCAGCTCACCTGGGACAGGGATAGCTGAAGCTTTCTTT. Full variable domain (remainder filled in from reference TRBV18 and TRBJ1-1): NAGVMQNPRHLVRRRGQEARLRCSPMKGHSHVYWYRQLPEEGLKFMVYLQKENIIDESGMPKERFSAEFPKEGPSILRIQQVVRGDSAAYFCASSPGTGIAEAFFGQGTRLTVV.